The sequence of this T cell receptor beta chain was determined in a study of blood T cell repertoires in COVID-19. Looking at the study overall: Samples representing acute and convalescent COVID-19 were sourced from the United States, Italy and Spain. Nucleic acid was either cDNA or gDNA, and it came from T cells, B-cell-depleted T cells, or PBMCs.

Sequenced by immunoSEQ multiplex PCR; TCRdb stores in-frame clones only, minus some. The sample lists 140,000 or so clones, more than 75% occurring once. Sequenced material: peripheral blood. This sequence originates from a human donor in a cohort sampled during active COVID-19.

Here the CDR3 reads CASRRDREYGYTF. The CDR3 bases are TGTGCCAGCAGGAGAGACAGGGAGTATGGCTACACCTTC. The J gene is TRBJ1-2, the V gene TRBV2; 7 bases are shared with TRBD1. V was clipped by 6 bases and J by 5 bases; unmatched bases: 6. This CDR3 region has 13 residues. Per germline, CDR1 SNHLY and CDR2 FYNNEI.